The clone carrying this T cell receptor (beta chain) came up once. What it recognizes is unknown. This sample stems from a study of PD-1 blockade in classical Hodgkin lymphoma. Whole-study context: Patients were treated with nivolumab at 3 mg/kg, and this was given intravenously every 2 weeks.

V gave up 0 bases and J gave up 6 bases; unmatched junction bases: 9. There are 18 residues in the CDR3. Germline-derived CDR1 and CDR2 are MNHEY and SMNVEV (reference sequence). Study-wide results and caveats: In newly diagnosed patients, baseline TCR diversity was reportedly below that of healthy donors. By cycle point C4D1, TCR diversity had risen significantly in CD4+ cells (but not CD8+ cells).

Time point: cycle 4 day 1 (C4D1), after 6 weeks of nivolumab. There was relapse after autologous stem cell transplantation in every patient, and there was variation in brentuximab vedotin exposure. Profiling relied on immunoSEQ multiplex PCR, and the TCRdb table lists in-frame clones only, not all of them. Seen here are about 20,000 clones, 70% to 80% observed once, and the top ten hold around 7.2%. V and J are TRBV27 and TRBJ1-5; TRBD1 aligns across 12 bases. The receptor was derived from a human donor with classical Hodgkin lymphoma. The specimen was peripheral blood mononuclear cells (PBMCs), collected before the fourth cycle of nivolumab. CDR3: CASSLSRPGQGAGQPQHF. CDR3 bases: TGTGCCAGCAGTTTATCGAGGCCGGGACAGGGGGCGGGTCAGCCCCAGCATTTT.